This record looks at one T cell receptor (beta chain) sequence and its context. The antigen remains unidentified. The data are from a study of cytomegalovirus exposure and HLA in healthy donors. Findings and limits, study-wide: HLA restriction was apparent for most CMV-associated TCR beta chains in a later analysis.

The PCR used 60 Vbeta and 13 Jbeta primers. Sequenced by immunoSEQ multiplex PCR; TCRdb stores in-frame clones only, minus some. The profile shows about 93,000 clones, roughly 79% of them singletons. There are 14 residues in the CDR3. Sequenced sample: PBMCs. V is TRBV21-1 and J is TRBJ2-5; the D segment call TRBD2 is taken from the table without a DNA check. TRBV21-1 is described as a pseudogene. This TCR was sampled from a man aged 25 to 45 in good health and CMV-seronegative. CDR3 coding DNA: TGTGCCAGCAGCGGGGATAGCGGGATGTTCGCCCAGTACTTC. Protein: CASSGDSGMFAQYF.